What follows is one TCR beta chain and its context. These data are taken from a study of CD8 T cells in Susac syndrome. Per germline, CDR1 SGHDN and CDR2 FVKESK. V was trimmed by 0 bases and J by 3 bases, leaving 6 bases between them. The CDR3 runs 13 residues. RNA amounts of about 0.45 to 1 ug underwent reverse transcription with random hexamers. One entry per CDR3 protein results from TCRdb running MiXCR on the immunoSEQ multiplex PCR reads. The repertoire holds 75,000 to 100,000 distinct CDR3 sequences, with approximately 94% as singletons. Sequences were obtained from CD8+ T cells from PBMCs. V usage is TRBV14 and J usage is TRBJ2-7; D uncertain. The source is a human donor in good health. Here the CDR3 reads CASSQDPFYEQYF. The CDR3 bases are TGTGCCAGCAGCCAAGATCCCTTCTACGAGCAGTACTTC.